This TCR beta chain was sequenced in a study of glioma-infiltrating T cells after dendritic cell vaccination. Findings and caveats of the study: No direct clonality-survival link was found; a diverse polyclonal response may matter. Longer survival after dendritic cell vaccination followed higher pretreatment TIL content.

Sequencing was performed with immunoSEQ multiplex PCR; in TCRdb, only in-frame clones are kept and a portion is missing. The table has 110,000 or so clones, around 91% seen once; the top ten hold 2.7%. A remark on this clone: The antigen is unknown. This sample also contains other DNA sequences that code for the same CDR3.

Time point of the sample: after dendritic cell vaccination, including at tumor progression/relapse. Before vaccination, two weeks after the third vaccination, and at progression, PBMC were collected. CDR1 is GTSNPN, CDR2 SVGIG, per germline (reference sequence). V was cut by 3 bases and J by 4 bases, with 12 bases left in between. The CDR3 is made up of 13 amino acids. This clonotype originated in a human donor with glioblastoma. The V gene is TRBV30, the J gene TRBJ1-2, with a weak D call TRBD1 (5 bases). Sequenced here: blood, sampled after dendritic cell vaccination. The CDR3 coding sequence is TGTGCCTGGAGCCGCCAGGGCGGCTATGGCTACACCTTC. Protein product: CAWSRQGGYGYTF.